This TCR beta chain was documented in a study of cytomegalovirus exposure and HLA in healthy donors. Study conclusions and caveats: Three of the chains that were CMV-associated were confirmed in vitro to be specific for CMV antigens. Cytomegalovirus-associated status was assigned to some 160 TCR beta chains.

The J segment lost 3 bases and the V segment lost 3 bases, leaving 8 bases of the junction unmatched. The CDR3 contains 16 residues. CDR1 and CDR2 (germline): SGHNT, YYREEE (reference sequence). In regard to this clone: As yet, its antigen is unknown.

Primers for the PCR totalled 60 Vbeta and 13 Jbeta. Profiling relied on immunoSEQ multiplex PCR, and the TCRdb table lists in-frame clones only, not all of them. In total, the table holds tens of thousands of clones. Healthy donors of bone marrow made up the group. At collection, donors were nominally healthy, but unrecorded immune exposures were probable. Sequencing was carried out using PBMCs. The chain employs TRBV5-4 and TRBJ2-3; 9 bases line up with TRBD2. The receptor comes from a man aged 50 to 59 in good health and CMV-seronegative. CDR3: CASSSVSGLATDTQYF. The CDR3 bases are TGTGCCAGCAGCTCCGTATCGGGACTAGCAACAGATACGCAGTATTTT.